A selection of T cell receptor beta chains follows, all from one sample in a study of T cells in Graves' hyperthyroidism and ophthalmopathy. TCRdb recomputed calls from the multiplex PCR reads with MiXCR, one row per CDR3 protein. The sample lists under 450,000 distinct CDR3 sequences; 15% to 17% were seen once. The sequencing input was blood. Receptors originate from a young woman with Graves' hyperthyroidism. The CDR3 runs from the conserved cysteine through the conserved F or W. The D gene is left open where the match is weak. Rows give clone size only sometimes, using once, few, many, or a class for an expanded clone.

.	TRBJ2-1	TRBV4-1	.	TGCGCCAGCAGCGTCCGACACACTTCCTCCTACAATGAGCAGTTCTTC	CASSVRHTSSYNEQFF
TRBD2	TRBJ2-3	TRBV20-1	.	TGCAGTGCTAGGGGAAGCCTCCCGGGACTAGCGGGGGGCGCAGATACGCAGTATTTT	CSARGSLPGLAGGADTQYF
.	TRBJ2-5	TRBV12-3/TRBV12-4	many	TGTGCCAGCAGTTTAAAAGGACGGTACCAAGAGACCCAGTACTTC	CASSLKGRYQETQYF
.	TRBJ1-6	TRBV9	.	TGTGCCAGCAGCGTAGCATGGGGGAAGGGATCACCCCTCCACTTT	CASSVAWGKGSPLHF
.	TRBJ2-7	TRBV19	.	TGTGCCAGTAGTAGGGGGGAGGCTTACGAGCAGTACTTC	CASSRGEAYEQYF
.	TRBJ1-2	TRBV15	few	TGTGCCACCAGCAGGGAGGGACCTAGCCCTGGCTACACCTTC	CATSREGPSPGYTF
.	TRBJ2-3	TRBV9	few	TGTGCCAGCAGCGTAGACCAAGCGGTACGGGTAGATACGCAGTATTTT	CASSVDQAVRVDTQYF
.	TRBJ1-2	TRBV28	many	TGTGCCAGCGAGAACACGACAAACTATGGCTACACCTTC	CASENTTNYGYTF
.	TRBJ2-1	TRBV6-4	.	TGTGCCAGCAGTGATCAAGGGGGCTCCTACAATGAGCAGTTCTTC	CASSDQGGSYNEQFF
.	TRBJ1-5	TRBV19	.	TGTGCCAGTAGTTCGAAAATGCGGGGGAGGAATAGCAATCAGCCCCAGCATTTT	CASSSKMRGRNSNQPQHF
.	TRBJ2-7	TRBV7-8	few	TGTGCCAGCAGCTACGCCGGGACGTCCGAGCAGTACTTC	CASSYAGTSEQYF
.	TRBJ1-2	TRBV20-1	many	TGCAGTGGGGGAGAATACGGAGCTAACTATGGCTACACCTTC	CSGGEYGANYGYTF
.	TRBJ2-3	TRBV5-1	many	TGCGCCAGCAGCTGGACAGATTCGGATACGCAGTATTTT	CASSWTDSDTQYF
.	TRBJ2-3	TRBV6-2/TRBV6-3	many	TGTGCCAGCAGCCTGAGTGGGGGAGTCGGCACAGATACGCAGTATTTT	CASSLSGGVGTDTQYF
TRBD1	TRBJ1-4	TRBV2	few	TGTGCCAGCAGTGTCCAGGGGGCTCGTGAAAAACTGTTTTTT	CASSVQGAREKLFF
.	TRBJ2-6	TRBV28	many	TGTGCCAGCAGTCCCCCAACAGGATCTGGGGCCAACGTCCTGACTTTC	CASSPPTGSGANVLTF
.	TRBJ2-7	TRBV2	many	TGTGCCAGCATGCCCGACTTAACCAGTGTCTCCTACGAGCAGTACTTC	CASMPDLTSVSYEQYF